The present T cell receptor (beta chain) was sequenced within a study of molecular identifiers for immune sequencing clone quantification. General study findings and limits: Sizes of clones that are highly expanded could be underestimated (if identical TCR molecules share a barcode). Jurkat TCR RNA spiked in from one cell could reportedly be detected among 800,000 to 1,000,000 naive cells.

Based on a CD8+CD4-CCR7+CD45RA+ profile, naive CD8 T cells were sorted. The CDR3 spans 19 residues. The V and J ends lost 6 bases and 2 bases respectively, with 26 bases between them. Per the germline V gene, CDR1 is LNHNV and CDR2 is YYDKDF (reference sequence). A remark on this clonotype: Its antigen is still unknown.

TCRdb re-called the PCR reads with MiXCR, one entry per CDR3 protein. The table has hundreds of thousands of distinct CDR3 sequences, nearly 20% seen once. Input material: naive CD8+ T cells from blood, with Jurkat cell RNA spiked in. The subset denotes: FACS-sorted CD8+CD4-CCR7+CD45RA+ naive T cells. This clonotype was obtained from a human donor in good health. Some libraries in this study had Jurkat cell RNA spiked in. The V and J genes are TRBV15 and TRBJ1-3, with D unclear. The CDR3: CATRGLPPGPDGPGNTIYF. The DNA for the CDR3 is TGTGCCACCAGGGGTCTACCACCGGGCCCAGATGGCCCTGGAAACACCATATATTTT.